The 27 T cell receptor beta chains in this list originate from one sample, sequenced in a study of T-cell reconstitution after alpha-beta-depleted transplantation in children. The authors prepared the TCRbeta library with unique molecular identifiers. MiXCR, run by TCRdb on the PCR reads, gives a single entry per CDR3 protein. The table has around 580,000 distinct CDR3 sequences, about 23% seen once. The input for sequencing was PBMCs, mostly from graft donor cells, taken 360 days after TCRalphabeta/CD19-depleted stem cell transplant. The receptors shown here come from a boy under three years old who had a stem cell transplant for acute myeloid leukemia, so the T cells may come from the graft donor.

The V and J genes are TRBV25-1 and TRBJ2-1; D uncertain. The CDR3 contains 11 residues. CDR1 and CDR2 (germline): MGHDK, SYGVNS. Trimming left V 7 bases short and J 10 bases short, with 11 bases between. The CDR3: CASTSLWEQFF. DNA of the CDR3: TGTGCCAGCACCTCTTTATGGGAGCAGTTCTTC.

This clonotype was observed at least ten times. V is TRBV4-3 and J is TRBJ2-1; D tentatively reads TRBD1 or TRBD2 (6 bases each). The CDR3 contains 16 residues. The V end lost 4 bases, the J end lost 7 bases, and 20 bases lay between the germline ends. Germline assignment: CDR1 LGHNA and CDR2 YSLEER. In DNA form, the CDR3 reads TGCGCCAGCAGCCGATACAGGGAGGAGGGCCTAAATGAGCAGTTCTTC. Protein product: CASSRYREEGLNEQFF.

This clonotype has more than one count but fewer than ten. The chain uses TRBV5-1 and TRBJ2-7, with TRBD1 matching over 7 bases. V shed 7 bases and J 3 bases; nucleotides not matched to a gene: 4. CDR1 and CDR2 (germline): SGHRS, YFSETQ. This CDR3 contains 12 residues. Written as DNA, the CDR3 is TGCGCCAGCTATTGGGACAGCTACGAGCAGTACGTC. Its translation: CASYWDSYEQYV.

CDR3 region: CASSLTRRGSQETQYF. The CDR3 bases are TGTGCCAGCAGCTTAACCCGGCGGGGAAGCCAAGAGACCCAGTACTTC. This rearrangement joins TRBV7-7 to TRBJ2-5; D is perhaps TRBD2 (6 bases). Germline CDR1 SSHAT, CDR2 FNYEAQ (reference sequence). The CDR3 has 16 residues. Trimming shortened V by 2 bases and J by 1 base, and 14 bases separated the two germline ends.

The chain recombines TRBV21-1 with TRBJ2-7; TRBD1 is taken as the D call from the table, unchecked against the DNA. TRBV21-1 is a pseudogene locus. The CDR3 has 16 residues. CDR3 bases: TGTGCCAGCAGCGAGGGAGGGACAGGACTAAACTACGAGCAGTACTTC. Translating it yields CASSEGGTGLNYEQYF.

In its sample, this clonotype was seen many times. Here the CDR3 reads CASSLDRVADSPLHF. CDR3 sequence (DNA): TGTGCCAGCAGCTTGGACAGGGTAGCGGATTCACCCCTCCACTTT. The chain recombines TRBV7-9 with TRBJ1-6; 8 nucleotides align to TRBD1. The germline gives CDR1 SEHNR, CDR2 FQNEAQ (reference sequence). With 3 bases clipped from V and 8 bases from J, the junction kept 6 bases outside the gene matches. The CDR3 runs to 15 residues.

This clonotype was seen a handful of times. V and J are TRBV29-1 and TRBJ2-1, with D tentatively TRBD1 or TRBD2 (5 bases each). The CDR3 length is 11 residues. Germline values: CDR1 SQVTM, CDR2 ANQGSEA. V lost 3 bases to trimming and J lost 12 bases, with 12 bases between them. CDR3 nucleotides: TGCAGCGTTGATCGGGTTGGGGGGCAGTTCTTC. Encoded protein: CSVDRVGGQFF.

The DNA of the CDR3 is TGTGCCAGCAGTGCCGCAGGGGATGAGCAGTTCTTC. Translated: CASSAAGDEQFF. The chain recombines TRBV12-3 or TRBV12-4 with TRBJ2-1, with D perhaps TRBD1 (6 bases). Trimming removed 5 bases at V and 8 bases at J, with 10 bases between. CDR3 length equals 12 residues.

The CDR3 DNA sequence: TGCAGTGCTAGAGATGGAAAACCGGGACTAGCGGGTATAGATAGCATTCAGTACTTC. Protein sequence: CSARDGKPGLAGIDSIQYF. This sequence joins TRBV20-1 and TRBJ2-4, with 12 bases fitting TRBD2. CDR3 size: 19 residues. Germline-derived CDR1 and CDR2 are DFQATT and SNEGSKA (reference sequence). The V and J ends lost 0 bases and 9 bases, in that order; junction bases with no gene match: 18.

This clonotype showed up many times. V gene TRBV20-1 combines with J gene TRBJ2-1; 10 bases agree with TRBD2. The CDR3 spans 20 residues. In germline, CDR1 is DFQATT, CDR2 SNEGSKA (reference sequence). The V and J ends lost 0 bases and 4 bases, in that order; junction bases with no gene match: 18. CDR3: CSARDRGIAGGPRAYNEQFF. The CDR3 bases are TGCAGTGCTAGAGATCGAGGAATAGCGGGGGGCCCCCGGGCATACAATGAGCAGTTCTTC.

This clonotype was found once. The genes are TRBV11-2 and TRBJ1-1; a weak D match, TRBD1 (5 bases). The CDR3 extends over 15 amino acids. Per the germline V gene, CDR1 is SGHAT and CDR2 is FQNNGV. The germline V and J ends were trimmed by 0 bases and 0 bases, with 8 bases remaining between them. The CDR3 nucleotides are TGTGCCAGCAGCTTAGAGGGGCGCGTGAACACTGAAGCTTTCTTT. Residues: CASSLEGRVNTEAFF.

This clonotype has ten or more counts. This sequence joins TRBV4-3 and TRBJ2-1; TRBD2 aligns across 8 bases. This CDR3 is built from 16 residues. V lost 0 bases to trimming and J lost 4 bases; unmatched junction nucleotides: 5. From germline, CDR1 is LGHNA and CDR2 YSLEER. As DNA, the CDR3 is TGCGCCAGCAGCCAAGACCCGGCGGGGGGTTACAATGAGCAGTTCTTC. Translating gives CASSQDPAGGYNEQFF.

This clonotype was found a few times. The chain joins TRBV20-1 to TRBJ2-5; D ambiguous. In germline, CDR1 is DFQATT, CDR2 SNEGSKA (reference sequence). Trimming left V 4 bases short and J 4 bases short, with 10 bases between. The length of the CDR3 is 12 residues. The CDR3 is CSAIGPRETQYF. The CDR3 region has the DNA TGCAGTGCTATCGGGCCAAGAGAGACCCAGTACTTC.

This sequence joins TRBV12-3 or TRBV12-4 and TRBJ2-2, with D possibly being TRBD1 or TRBD2 (6 bases each). Trimming took off 3 bases at V and 3 bases at J, with 14 bases between the two ends. The CDR3 spans 16 residues. This CDR3 reads CASSLRGAWDTGELFF. In DNA, the CDR3 is TGTGCCAGCAGTTTGAGGGGGGCGTGGGACACCGGGGAGCTGTTTTTT.

This rearrangement joins TRBV5-1 to TRBJ2-7, with 9 nucleotides matching TRBD1. With 7 bases clipped from V and 3 bases from J, the junction kept 11 bases outside the gene matches. The germline CDR1 and CDR2 sequences are SGHRS and YFSETQ. The CDR3 is 15 residues long. This CDR3 reads CASQLQGAPIYEQYV. CDR3 nucleotide sequence: TGCGCCAGCCAGTTACAGGGGGCTCCCATCTACGAGCAGTACGTC.

There are many counts of this clonotype. This chain links TRBV20-1 with TRBJ2-7, with 8 bases that match TRBD1. Germline CDR1 is DFQATT and CDR2 is SNEGSKA (reference sequence). The trim removed 5 bases at V and 6 bases at J, leaving 9 bases unmatched. CDR3 length: 13 amino acids. The CDR3 DNA is TGCAGTGCTCCCTCCGGGACAGGTGGCGAGCAGTACGTC. The encoded protein is CSAPSGTGGEQYV.

The chain carries TRBV15 and TRBJ2-3; tentative D call: TRBD1 (6 bases). This CDR3 is built from 17 residues. V was clipped by 5 bases and J by 2 bases, with 20 bases between them. Germline V gene lookup returns CDR1 LNHNV and CDR2 YYDKDF (reference sequence). DNA of the CDR3: TGTGCCACCAGCGGGGCGACAGGACAGACCCTCACAGATACGCAGTATTTT. It yields the protein CATSGATGQTLTDTQYF.

The sample holds many counts of this clonotype. The chain combines TRBV12-3 or TRBV12-4 with TRBJ2-1; TRBD1 matches at 10 bases. With V trimmed by 3 bases and J by 4 bases, 3 bases remained unmatched. The CDR3 sequence is 15 residues long. CDR3 sequence (DNA): TGTGCCAGCAGTTTGACAGGGGGCGCTTACAATGAGCAGTTCTTC. It translates to CASSLTGGAYNEQFF.

The V call is TRBV20-1, the J call TRBJ2-5; possible D gene TRBD1, 6 bases. The germline gives CDR1 DFQATT, CDR2 SNEGSKA (reference sequence). V shed 6 bases and J shed 5 bases, with 19 bases lying between them. The length of the CDR3 is 14 residues. The CDR3, as DNA: TGCAGTGCCCCCCTATTACAGGGTGTGGAGACCCAGTACTTC. This sequence encodes CSAPLLQGVETQYF.

This clonotype was observed many times. The CDR3 sequence: CASSFTGLAGYSGANVLTF. CDR3 nucleotides: TGTGCCAGCAGCTTTACTGGACTAGCGGGGTACTCTGGGGCCAACGTCCTGACTTTC. The chain employs TRBV11-2 and TRBJ2-6, with 12 bases lining up with TRBD2. The CDR3 has 19 amino acids. Trimming removed 3 bases from V and 0 bases from J; junction bases left unmatched: 6. Per germline, CDR1 SGHAT and CDR2 FQNNGV.

This clonotype was seen a handful of times. This chain links TRBV6-5 with TRBJ1-4, with D possibly TRBD1 on 6 matching bases. The germline V and J ends were trimmed by 2 bases and 7 bases, with 11 bases remaining between them. CDR1 is MNHEY and CDR2 is SVGAGI in the germline V gene. The CDR3 covers 14 residues. CDR3 nucleotide sequence: TGTGCCAGCAGTTACCCAGGGGCGGGTGAAAAACTGTTTTTT. Translation: CASSYPGAGEKLFF.

V gene TRBV7-8 combines with J gene TRBJ2-3; 7 nucleotides line up with TRBD1. The CDR3 sequence is 14 residues long. The junction had 3 bases not matched to a gene; V was cut back by 3 bases and J by 3 bases. In germline, CDR1 is SGHVS, CDR2 FQNEAQ. The DNA for the CDR3 is TGTGCCAGCAGCTTCGACAGGGTAACAGATACGCAGTATTTT. Protein sequence: CASSFDRVTDTQYF.

This clonotype was detected ten times or more. The chain links TRBV5-1 to TRBJ2-5, with D uncertain. Trimming cost V 4 bases and J 3 bases, with 16 bases left between them. The germline gives CDR1 SGHRS, CDR2 YFSETQ. The CDR3 consists of 15 residues. CDR3 sequence: CASSIEPRLKETQYF. CDR3 nucleotide sequence: TGCGCCAGCAGCATAGAGCCCCGTTTGAAAGAGACCCAGTACTTC.

This chain connects TRBV20-1 to TRBJ2-2; D gene unclear. The V end lost 0 bases, the J end lost 0 bases, and 8 bases lay between the germline ends. This CDR3 has 15 amino acids. CDR1 and CDR2 from the germline V gene are DFQATT and SNEGSKA (reference sequence). The CDR3 region is CSARDSPTNTGELFF. The CDR3 DNA reads TGCAGTGCTAGAGATTCCCCCACGAACACCGGGGAGCTGTTTTTT.

The sample holds a few counts of this clonotype. This sequence joins TRBV20-1 and TRBJ2-4; 12 nucleotides match TRBD1. V dropped 4 bases and J dropped 8; count of bases not matched to a gene: 9. Per the germline V gene, CDR1 is DFQATT and CDR2 is SNEGSKA (reference sequence). The CDR3 spans 15 residues. The CDR3 DNA sequence: TGCAGTGCTATCCCAGGGGACAGGGGGCATTACATTCAGTACTTC. Amino acid sequence: CSAIPGDRGHYIQYF.

The chain carries TRBV20-1 and TRBJ1-2; tentative D call: TRBD1 (5 bases). The CDR3 consists of 13 residues. V was clipped by 6 bases and J by 3 bases, with 14 bases between them. Germline V gene sequence: CDR1 DFQATT, CDR2 SNEGSKA (reference sequence). DNA for the CDR3: TGCAGTGCGCCGACAGAAGGGGACTATGGCTACACCTTC. Its protein is CSAPTEGDYGYTF.

This clonotype occurred many times. The J gene is TRBJ2-5, the V gene TRBV20-1, with D possibly matching TRBD2 (6 bases). With 6 bases removed from V and 5 bases from J, the gap between germline ends came to 16 bases. This CDR3 region has 13 residues. Germline V gene lookup returns CDR1 DFQATT and CDR2 SNEGSKA (reference sequence). In DNA form, the CDR3 reads TGCAGTGCCCCCCCGGGGGTCGGGGAGACCCAGTACTTC. Translated, it gives CSAPPGVGETQYF.